Each of the 23 T cell receptor beta chains below was sequenced from the same sample in a study of cytomegalovirus exposure and HLA in healthy donors. The PCR contained 60 Vbeta and 13 Jbeta primers. Clones were sequenced by immunoSEQ multiplex PCR, and TCRdb holds only the in-frame ones, with some missing. The repertoire holds around 99,000 clones, with roughly three fifths as singletons. The sequenced sample consisted of PBMCs. The receptors were gathered from a woman aged 25 to 39 in good health and CMV-seronegative.

A word on this clone: The junction differs from germline at one of its ends, possibly a read error. The chain links TRBV6-5 to TRBJ1-1; TRBD1 agrees at 7 bases. CDR1 is MNHEY and CDR2 is SVGAGI in the germline V gene. The CDR3 totals 15 residues. This chain's CDR3 is CASSSPGTVNTEDFF. In nucleotides, the CDR3 is TGTGCCAGCAGCTCACCCGGGACAGTGAACACTGAAGATTTCTTT.

The gene calls are TRBV5-1 and TRBJ2-1; D is uncertain. Deletions cut 0 bases from V and 7 bases from J, with 8 bases between. CDR3 length: 13 amino acids. Germline loops: CDR1 SGHRS, CDR2 YFSETQ. CDR3 region: CASSLALANEQFF. As DNA, the CDR3 is TGCGCCAGCAGCTTGGCCCTGGCAAATGAGCAGTTCTTC.

J is TRBJ1-1 and V is TRBV11-2; no clear D. Germline CDR1 and CDR2: SGHAT and FQNNGV. The CDR3 runs to 14 residues. Deletions cut 4 bases from V and 6 bases from J, with 15 bases between. CDR3: CASSSETRRAEAFF. CDR3 bases: TGTGCCAGCAGCTCAGAGACAAGGAGGGCTGAAGCTTTCTTT.

The J gene is TRBJ2-1, the V gene TRBV13; TRBD2 might be the D (5 bases). The V gene's germline CDR1 is PRHDT and CDR2 FYEKMQ (reference sequence). V lost 1 base and J 6 bases, leaving 13 bases between the germline ends. This CDR3 spans 15 amino acids. CDR3 in DNA: TGTGCCAGCAGCTTAGCTCGGAGAGGAGGCAATGAGCAGTTCTTC. Translation: CASSLARRGGNEQFF.

The CDR3 bases are TGTGCCATCATGGCGGGGCCGGGGGATGAGCAGTTCTTC. It encodes CAIMAGPGDEQFF. The genes are TRBV10-3 and TRBJ2-1; D may be TRBD2 (6 bases). This CDR3 has 13 amino acids. The germline gives CDR1 ENHRY, CDR2 SYGVKD. The V gene lost 7 bases and the J gene lost 8 bases, with 15 bases spanning the gap.

The CDR3 loop is CASSFRVQETQYF. In nucleotides, the CDR3 is TGCGCCAGCAGCTTCCGGGTCCAAGAGACCCAGTACTTC. The chain links TRBV5-1 to TRBJ2-5; D is undetermined. Per the germline V gene, CDR1 is SGHRS and CDR2 is YFSETQ. The CDR3 covers 13 residues. Trimming removed 2 bases from V and 1 base from J, with 6 bases in between.

The chain is built from TRBV4-1 and TRBJ2-7; TRBD2 matches at 12 bases. Per germline, CDR1 MGHRA and CDR2 YSYEKL. CDR3 length: 16 residues. The V segment lost 4 bases and the J segment 6 bases; nucleotides outside the gene matches: 10. The CDR3 region has the DNA TGCGCCAGCAGCCCCTGGACTAGCGGGGTATCCGGCGAGCAGTACTTC. Amino acids: CASSPWTSGVSGEQYF.

This clone was detected only a few times. The chain is built from TRBV7-2 and TRBJ2-2; 12 bases fit TRBD2. CDR1 and CDR2 (germline): SGHTA, FQGNSA. V lost 5 bases to trimming and J lost 7 bases; unmatched junction nucleotides: 17. This CDR3 has 19 residues. CDR3 bases: TGTGCCAGCAGCCACTCCGAGAGGCTAGCGGGAGGGCCAAGCGGGGAGCTGTTTTTT. Translated, it gives CASSHSERLAGGPSGELFF.

The CDR3 spells CASSYGAGGYEQYF. DNA of the CDR3: TGTGCCAGCAGTTACGGGGCAGGGGGCTACGAGCAGTACTTC. The rearrangement links TRBV6-5 to TRBJ2-7, with 7 positions matching TRBD1. V shed 2 bases, J shed 3 bases, and the junction held 4 bases outside the gene matches. Germline V gene lookup returns CDR1 MNHEY and CDR2 SVGAGI. This CDR3 comprises 14 residues.

The table lists this clone with a few counts. This chain connects TRBV5-1 to TRBJ2-5; 7 bases fit TRBD2. The V and J ends lost 3 bases and 5 bases, in that order; junction bases with no gene match: 19. Germline V CDR1 and CDR2: SGHRS, YFSETQ. The CDR3 runs 18 residues. CDR3 protein: CASSSKLRGSFVMETQYF. In DNA, the CDR3 is TGCGCCAGCAGCTCCAAATTGCGGGGGAGCTTCGTTATGGAGACCCAGTACTTC.

This chain links TRBV19 with TRBJ2-1; 11 nucleotides match TRBD2. The ends lost 4 bases at V and 3 bases at J; junction bases unmatched: 2. This CDR3 region has 15 residues. The germline V gene encodes CDR1 LNHDA and CDR2 SQIVND (reference sequence). In nucleotides, the CDR3 is TGTGCCAGTAGTACAACTAGCGGGGGCTACAATGAGCAGTTCTTC. Amino acid sequence: CASSTTSGGYNEQFF.

About this clone itself: One end of the junction varies from germline; a read error may be responsible. The V call is TRBV28, the J call TRBJ1-4; maybe TRBD1 (6 bases). The germline CDR1 and CDR2 sequences are MDHEN and SYDVKM. This CDR3 contains 15 residues. CDR3 in amino acids: CASSRGGPTSEKLFF. The DNA of the CDR3 is TGTGCCAGCAGCCGCGGGGGGCCGACTAGTGAAAAACTGTTTTTT.

The chain employs TRBV9 and TRBJ2-7, with 9 positions matching TRBD2. Germline V lookup: CDR1 SGDLS, CDR2 YYNGEE. This CDR3 comprises 16 residues. The junction had 9 bases not matched to a gene; V was cut back by 1 base and J by 4 bases. Here the CDR3 DNA reads TGTGCCAGCAGCGTAATTTCCGGGACTAGCAGGTACGAGCAGTACTTC. The encoded protein is CASSVISGTSRYEQYF.

The V and J genes are TRBV7-9 and TRBJ2-7; D gene ambiguous. The CDR3 sequence is 14 residues long. The germline V and J ends were trimmed by 4 bases and 3 bases, with 13 bases remaining between them. Per germline, CDR1 SEHNR and CDR2 FQNEAQ (reference sequence). CDR3 in amino acids: CASSSREANYEQYF. The CDR3 bases are TGTGCCAGCAGCTCCCGCGAGGCAAACTACGAGCAGTACTTC.

J is TRBJ1-5 and V is TRBV6-5; 8 nucleotides match TRBD1. V dropped 6 bases and J dropped 7; count of bases not matched to a gene: 8. CDR3 length: 14 residues. CDR1 and CDR2 (germline): MNHEY, SVGAGI. CDR3 nucleotide sequence: TGTGCCAGCAGCCCAGACAGGGGAGGACAGCCCCAGCATTTT. This encodes CASSPDRGGQPQHF.

The sample holds a few counts of this clone. The rearrangement uses TRBV6-6 and TRBJ2-7; the match to TRBD1 covers 10 bases. CDR3 length: 15 amino acids. Germline V gene sequence: CDR1 MNHNY, CDR2 SVGAGI (reference sequence). The V and J ends lost 4 bases and 1 base, in that order; junction bases with no gene match: 4. This CDR3 reads CASSSPGQGSYEQYF. Here the CDR3 DNA reads TGTGCCAGCAGTTCTCCGGGACAGGGGTCCTACGAGCAGTACTTC.

This chain joins TRBV27 and TRBJ1-2; 12 positions agree with TRBD1. V was pared by 2 bases and J by 4 bases, with 8 bases of the junction left unmatched. This CDR3 is 17 amino acids long. CDR1 and CDR2 from the germline V gene are MNHEY and SMNVEV (reference sequence). CDR3 protein: CASSLRGQGAWGYGYTF. The CDR3 DNA reads as TGTGCCAGCAGTTTAAGGGGACAGGGGGCTTGGGGCTATGGCTACACCTTC.

CDR3 loop: CAISERESGSSSSGNTIYF. The CDR3 DNA follows: TGTGCCATCAGCGAAAGGGAGTCAGGTTCCTCTTCCTCTGGAAACACCATATATTTT. V is TRBV10-3 and J is TRBJ1-3; no definite D call. Trimming took 6 bases from V and 0 from J, leaving 24 bases between them. CDR1 is ENHRY and CDR2 is SYGVKD in the germline V gene. CDR3 length: 19 residues.

Regarding this clone: Within the sample, other DNA sequences also encode this same CDR3. V usage is TRBV25-1 and J usage is TRBJ1-6; D gene unclear. Germline-derived CDR1 and CDR2 are MGHDK and SYGVNS. The CDR3 is made up of 13 amino acids. V was pared by 1 base and J by 13 bases, with 11 bases between. The CDR3 coding sequence is TGTGCCAGCAGTGAATTCGGGAGTTCCCCCCTCCACTTT. It specifies CASSEFGSSPLHF.

This sequence joins TRBV29-1 and TRBJ1-2; no reliable D call. From germline, CDR1 is SQVTM and CDR2 ANQGSEA. There are 11 residues in the CDR3. Deletions cut 4 bases from V and 3 bases from J, with 6 bases between. CDR3 residues: CSVVRDYGYTF. The CDR3 DNA reads TGCAGCGTTGTGAGGGACTATGGCTACACCTTC.

V usage is TRBV6-5 and J usage is TRBJ1-2; D gene unclear. The length of the CDR3 is 13 residues. The germline V gene encodes CDR1 MNHEY and CDR2 SVGAGI. Between the trimmed V and J ends, which lost 4 bases and 4 bases, there was a span of 10 bases. CDR3 region: CASSSGLVYGYTF. The CDR3 region has the DNA TGTGCCAGCAGTTCGGGTCTCGTCTATGGCTACACCTTC.

V usage is TRBV18 and J usage is TRBJ2-1; perhaps TRBD1 as D (6 bases). Trimming stripped 1 base from V and 0 bases from J, with 10 bases between. The germline V gene encodes CDR1 KGHSH and CDR2 LQKENI. The CDR3 extends over 16 amino acids. CDR3 region: CASSPRGQSSYNEQFF. The CDR3 DNA is TGTGCCAGCTCACCACGGGGGCAGAGCTCCTACAATGAGCAGTTCTTC.

The CDR3 reads CASSYSGRGRSYEQYF. DNA for the CDR3: TGTGCCAGCAGTTACAGCGGGAGGGGGCGATCCTACGAGCAGTACTTC. The gene calls are TRBV28 and TRBJ2-7, with 10 bases matching TRBD2. CDR1 is MDHEN and CDR2 is SYDVKM in the germline V gene. The V segment lost 4 bases and the J segment 1 base; nucleotides outside the gene matches: 7. This CDR3 contains 16 residues.